This passage covers 20 T cell receptor beta chains from one sample sequenced in a study of cytomegalovirus exposure and HLA in healthy donors. 60 Vbeta and 13 Jbeta primers were used in PCR. The table came from immunoSEQ multiplex PCR; TCRdb's copy has only in-frame clones and leaves some out. The sample holds about 140,000 clones, 80% to 90% seen once. The sample was PBMCs. The receptors stem from a woman in her thirties or forties in good health and CMV-seropositive.

J is TRBJ2-1 and V is TRBV4-2; D not resolved. This CDR3 region has 17 residues. Germline V gene sequence: CDR1 LGHNA, CDR2 YNFKEQ. Trimming cost V 8 bases and J 0 bases, with 20 bases left between them. The CDR3 loop reads CASGAPLPHSSYNEQFF. The CDR3 DNA follows: TGTGCCAGCGGCGCACCACTACCCCATAGCTCCTACAATGAGCAGTTCTTC.

This clone appeared a few times. The chain carries TRBV27 and TRBJ1-1; 12 bases agree with TRBD1. Looked up from germline, CDR1 is MNHEY and CDR2 is SMNVEV (reference sequence). This CDR3 contains 15 residues. The junction had 9 bases not matched to a gene; V was cut back by 4 bases and J by 9 bases. CDR3 amino acids: CASSSRDRGLPKAFF. The CDR3 DNA is TGTGCCAGCAGTTCCCGGGACAGGGGGCTTCCGAAAGCTTTCTTT.

The chain has TRBV5-1 and TRBJ1-1; D perhaps matches TRBD1 (6 bases). Germline V CDR1 and CDR2: SGHRS, YFSETQ. The CDR3 has 15 residues. The V and J ends lost 4 bases and 0 bases respectively, with 13 bases between them. This CDR3 is CASSPLTGVNTEAFF. Written as DNA, the CDR3 is TGCGCCAGCAGCCCCCTGACAGGTGTGAACACTGAAGCTTTCTTT. The variable domain in full, completed from reference TRBV5-1 and TRBJ1-1, reads KAGVTQTPRYLIKTRGQQVTLSCSPISGHRSVSWYQQTPGQGLQFLFEYFSETQRNKGNFPGRFSGRQFSNSRSEMNVSTLELGDSALYLCASSPLTGVNTEAFFGQGTRLTVV.

The rearrangement links TRBV5-4 to TRBJ2-1; 10 nucleotides match TRBD2. CDR3 length: 15 residues. Looked up from germline, CDR1 is SGHNT and CDR2 is YYREEE (reference sequence). Trimming removed 2 bases from V and 6 bases from J; junction bases left unmatched: 5. In DNA form, the CDR3 reads TGTGCCAGCAGCTTAGCGGGGGGGCGGGGCAATGAGCAGTTCTTC. Its protein is CASSLAGGRGNEQFF.

A note on this clone: One end of the junction varies from germline; a read error may be responsible. This chain connects TRBV20-1 to TRBJ2-3; a possible D gene is TRBD2 (6 bases). The CDR3 loop spans 8 amino acids. Germline lookup yields CDR1 DFQATT and CDR2 SNEGSKA (reference sequence). The CDR3 loop reads CSARGEAF. DNA of the CDR3: TGCAGTGCTAGAGGGGAGGCTTTT.

The chain carries TRBV29-1 and TRBJ2-5; a possible D gene is TRBD2 (5 bases). Germline V gene sequence: CDR1 SQVTM, CDR2 ANQGSEA. CDR3 length equals 14 residues. V was cut by 3 bases and J by 6 bases, with 17 bases left in between. The CDR3 nucleotides read TGCAGCGTTGATGGAGCCTCCGGGAAACAGACCCAGTACTTC. It codes for CSVDGASGKQTQYF.

CDR3 nucleotides: TGTGCCAGCAGCGCCTTACTAGCGGGGGGGCTAGAGACCCAGTACTTC. It codes for CASSALLAGGLETQYF. The chain couples TRBV9 to TRBJ2-5; 13 nucleotides line up with TRBD2. The CDR3 loop spans 16 amino acids. In germline, CDR1 is SGDLS, CDR2 YYNGEE. Unmatched junction bases numbered 6, after V lost 3 bases and J lost 4 bases.

Remarks on this clone: The same CDR3 can be traced to other DNA sequences in this sample. V and J are TRBV9 and TRBJ2-7; D ambiguous. The V end lost 0 bases, the J end lost 0 bases, and 7 bases lay between the germline ends. Looked up from germline, CDR1 is SGDLS and CDR2 is YYNGEE. CDR3 length equals 14 residues. The CDR3 region has the DNA TGTGCCAGCAGCGTAGGGTCCAGCTCCTACGAGCAGTACTTC. Amino acids: CASSVGSSSYEQYF. Supplemented by reference TRBV9 and TRBJ2-7, the full variable domain reads DSGVTQTPKHLITATGQRVTLRCSPRSGDLSVYWYQQSLDQGLQFLIQYYNGEERAKGNILERFSAQQFPDLHSELNLSSLELGDSALYFCASSVGSSSYEQYFGPGTRLTVT.

This clone was seen a few times. The junction shows a germline mismatch at one end, possibly a read error. The genes are TRBV5-4 and TRBJ2-1; 12 bases line up with TRBD2. The CDR3 totals 16 residues. CDR1 SGHNT and CDR2 YYREEE come from the germline V gene (reference sequence). The CDR3 DNA follows: TGTGCCAGCAGCTTGGACGACAGGGGACTAGCGGGTCCTCCGCTCTTC. This translates into CASSLDDRGLAGPPLF.

Only a few counts were recorded for this clone. J is TRBJ2-7 and V is TRBV30; D gene ambiguous. CDR3 length: 11 amino acids. Germline V lookup: CDR1 GTSNPN, CDR2 SVGIG (reference sequence). The V end lost 1 base, the J end lost 1 base, and 2 bases lay between the germline ends. This chain's CDR3 is CAWSASYEQYF. Written as DNA, the CDR3 is TGTGCCTGGAGTGCGTCCTACGAGCAGTACTTC.

This chain links TRBV9 with TRBJ2-3; no clear D gene. Trimming left V 1 base short and J 2 bases short, with 8 bases between. Germline assignment: CDR1 SGDLS and CDR2 YYNGEE. The CDR3 is 14 residues long. CDR3 coding DNA: TGTGCCAGCAGCGTACACCGGGTCACAGATACGCAGTATTTT. This encodes CASSVHRVTDTQYF.

This clone is a singleton in its sample. J is TRBJ1-5 and V is TRBV9; 9 nucleotides agree with TRBD1. CDR1 is SGDLS, CDR2 YYNGEE, per germline. The V and J ends lost 2 bases and 8 bases, in that order; junction bases with no gene match: 5. This CDR3 has 14 amino acids. In nucleotides, the CDR3 is TGTGCCAGCAGCGTCACAGGGGGCGGGGAGCCCCAGCATTTT. Translating gives CASSVTGGGEPQHF.

The CDR3 DNA reads TGCGCCAACCACAGGGGTGGTAATTACGAGCAGTACTTC. This translates into CANHRGGNYEQYF. The genes are TRBV5-1 and TRBJ2-7; 7 bases fit TRBD1. V dropped 9 bases and J dropped 4; count of bases not matched to a gene: 10. The length of the CDR3 is 13 residues. Germline-derived CDR1 and CDR2 are SGHRS and YFSETQ.

The CDR3 DNA reads TGTGCCAGTGGACTTCACACTGAAGCTTTCTTT. Translation: CASGLHTEAFF. The V and J genes are TRBV28 and TRBJ1-1, with unresolved D. This CDR3 spans 11 amino acids. Germline lookup yields CDR1 MDHEN and CDR2 SYDVKM. V lost 9 bases, J lost 3 bases, and 8 bases lay in between.

The chain carries TRBV28 and TRBJ2-7; D call uncertain. The ends were cut back, 4 bases at V and 3 bases at J, with 16 bases in the middle. CDR1 and CDR2 (germline): MDHEN, SYDVKM. CDR3 size: 15 residues. CDR3 protein: CASSSPTSVVYEQYF. The CDR3 DNA is TGTGCCAGCAGTTCCCCGACTTCGGTAGTCTACGAGCAGTACTTC.

The V and J genes are TRBV19 and TRBJ1-2; D ambiguous. CDR1 and CDR2 (germline): LNHDA, SQIVND (reference sequence). The CDR3 spans 13 residues. Trimming took 7 bases from V and 5 from J, leaving 14 bases between them. CDR3 sequence reads: CASNSSGGYGYTF. CDR3 DNA sequence: TGTGCCAGTAATTCGTCGGGTGGGTATGGCTACACCTTC.

The chain carries TRBV6-5 and TRBJ2-7, with D perhaps TRBD1 (5 bases). Germline V gives CDR1 MNHEY, CDR2 SVGAGI. The CDR3 is made up of 14 amino acids. The V and J ends lost 2 bases and 5 bases respectively, with 13 bases between them. The CDR3 protein is CASSYQGRAHEQYF. DNA for the CDR3: TGTGCCAGCAGTTACCAAGGCAGGGCCCACGAGCAGTACTTC.

J is TRBJ1-6 and V is TRBV2; D remains ambiguous. Germline-derived CDR1 and CDR2 are SNHLY and FYNNEI. This CDR3 region has 15 residues. Trimming pared 0 bases from V and 7 bases from J, leaving 10 bases between. The CDR3 reads CASSEATVRNSPLHF. The CDR3 bases are TGTGCCAGCAGTGAAGCAACAGTAAGGAATTCACCCCTCCACTTT.

The chain has TRBV28 and TRBJ2-2, with 10 positions matching TRBD1. The V gene's germline CDR1 is MDHEN and CDR2 SYDVKM. J was trimmed by 4 bases and V by 2 bases; bases with no gene match: 4. There are 16 residues in the CDR3. The CDR3 sequence: CASSLHGTGATGELFF. The CDR3 nucleotides read TGTGCCAGCAGTTTACACGGGACAGGGGCCACCGGGGAGCTGTTTTTT.

The chain combines TRBV5-6 with TRBJ2-3; D perhaps matches TRBD2 (5 bases). Trimming removed 4 bases from V and 0 bases from J, with 12 bases in between. The length of the CDR3 is 15 residues. Germline lookup yields CDR1 SGHDT and CDR2 YYEEEE. The CDR3 sequence: CASSTVGDSTDTQYF. The DNA of the CDR3 is TGTGCCAGCAGCACCGTCGGGGATAGCACAGATACGCAGTATTTT.